A selection of T cell receptor beta chains follows, all from one sample in a study of blood T cell repertoires in COVID-19. TCRdb's copy holds only in-frame clones and misses some; the assay was immunoSEQ multiplex PCR. Found here are a few hundred thousand clones, 89% of them singletons; the top ten hold about 1.2%. The sequencing sample was made of peripheral blood. These receptor sequences come from a man between 40 and 49 years old with acute or convalescent COVID-19. The CDR3 runs from the conserved cysteine through the conserved F or W. The D gene is left open where the match is weak. Clone size, where shown, is once, few, many, or a class for clones that have expanded.

clone size: -; D gene: TRBD2; V gene: TRBV27; J gene: TRBJ2-5; CDR3 protein: CASRLFQVGGPKTQYF; CDR3 DNA: TGTGCCAGCAGACTCTTCCAAGTGGGAGGGCCTAAGACCCAGTACTTC
clone size: -; D gene: TRBD2; V gene: TRBV4-2; J gene: TRBJ2-7; CDR3 protein: CASSQDLPGLAGHEQYF; CDR3 DNA: TGTGCCAGCAGCCAAGATCTTCCGGGACTAGCCGGTCACGAGCAGTACTTC
clone size: -; D gene: -; V gene: TRBV12-3/TRBV12-4; J gene: TRBJ1-1; CDR3 protein: CASSVQVNTEAFF; CDR3 DNA: TGTGCCAGCAGCGTACAGGTGAACACTGAAGCTTTCTTT
clone size: -; D gene: -; V gene: TRBV3-1/TRBV3-2; J gene: TRBJ2-7; CDR3 protein: CASSQGPATEF; CDR3 DNA: TGTGCCAGCAGCCAAGGGCCAGCGACCGAATTC
clone size: -; D gene: -; V gene: TRBV9; J gene: TRBJ1-1; CDR3 protein: CASSVARNTEAFF; CDR3 DNA: TGTGCCAGCAGCGTAGCTAGAAACACTGAAGCTTTCTTT
clone size: -; D gene: -; V gene: TRBV18; J gene: TRBJ2-5; CDR3 protein: CASSPPSGQETQYF; CDR3 DNA: TGTGCCAGCTCACCACCATCAGGGCAAGAGACCCAGTACTTC
clone size: -; D gene: TRBD1; V gene: TRBV5-4; J gene: TRBJ1-2; CDR3 protein: CASSFTGVNYGYTF; CDR3 DNA: TGTGCCAGCAGCTTCACAGGGGTTAACTATGGCTACACCTTC
clone size: -; D gene: TRBD1; V gene: TRBV11-2; J gene: TRBJ1-2; CDR3 protein: CASSLDRGRDGYTF; CDR3 DNA: TGTGCCAGCAGCCTGGACAGGGGAAGGGATGGCTACACCTTC
clone size: -; D gene: -; V gene: TRBV18; J gene: TRBJ1-6; CDR3 protein: CASSPIPTGHPDSPLHF; CDR3 DNA: TGTGCCAGCTCACCTATACCGACGGGACACCCGGACTCACCCCTCCACTTT
clone size: -; D gene: TRBD2; V gene: TRBV29-1; J gene: TRBJ2-2; CDR3 protein: CSAGTRVGGELFF; CDR3 DNA: TGCAGCGCCGGGACTAGGGTTGGCGGGGAGCTGTTTTTT
clone size: -; D gene: -; V gene: TRBV27; J gene: TRBJ2-5; CDR3 protein: CASSLSSARTQYF; CDR3 DNA: TGTGCCAGCAGTTTATCCTCCGCGCGGACCCAGTACTTC
clone size: -; D gene: TRBD1; V gene: TRBV6-4; J gene: TRBJ2-1; CDR3 protein: CASSEGEGDRGVDEQFF; CDR3 DNA: TGTGCCAGCAGTGAGGGGGAGGGGGACAGGGGAGTGGATGAGCAGTTCTTC
clone size: -; D gene: -; V gene: TRBV6-2/TRBV6-3; J gene: TRBJ1-6; CDR3 protein: CASSYSMEGSPLHF; CDR3 DNA: TGTGCCAGCAGTTACTCGATGGAGGGTTCACCCCTCCACTTT
clone size: -; D gene: -; V gene: TRBV28; J gene: TRBJ1-4; CDR3 protein: CASSLYVGATNEKLFF; CDR3 DNA: TGTGCCAGCAGTTTATATGTAGGGGCAACTAATGAAAAACTGTTTTTT
clone size: -; D gene: TRBD1; V gene: TRBV5-1; J gene: TRBJ2-7; CDR3 protein: CASSSQGAGEQYF; CDR3 DNA: TGCGCCAGCAGCTCACAGGGGGCTGGCGAGCAGTACTTC
clone size: -; D gene: -; V gene: TRBV28; J gene: TRBJ1-4; CDR3 protein: CASSLNRVTFF; CDR3 DNA: TGTGCCAGCAGTTTAAACAGGGTTACGTTTTTT
clone size: -; D gene: -; V gene: TRBV7-3; J gene: TRBJ1-1; CDR3 protein: CASSLKETGNTEAFF; CDR3 DNA: TGTGCCAGCAGCTTAAAAGAGACAGGGAACACTGAAGCTTTCTTT
clone size: -; D gene: TRBD1; V gene: TRBV5-4; J gene: TRBJ1-1; CDR3 protein: CASSQDRAVGEAFF; CDR3 DNA: TGTGCCAGCAGTCAGGACAGGGCGGTGGGGGAAGCTTTCTTT
clone size: -; D gene: TRBD1; V gene: TRBV27; J gene: TRBJ2-7; CDR3 protein: CASSQGQGYEQYF; CDR3 DNA: TGTGCCAGCAGTCAGGGACAGGGCTACGAGCAGTACTTC
clone size: few; D gene: TRBD2; V gene: TRBV4-2; J gene: TRBJ2-1; CDR3 protein: CASSQVQTSGYNEQFF; CDR3 DNA: TGTGCCAGCAGCCAAGTCCAGACTAGCGGGTACAATGAGCAGTTCTTC
clone size: -; D gene: -; V gene: TRBV24-1; J gene: TRBJ2-1; CDR3 protein: CATSDSGTRNYNEQFF; CDR3 DNA: TGTGCCACCAGTGATAGCGGGACACGGAATTACAATGAGCAGTTCTTC
clone size: -; D gene: TRBD1; V gene: TRBV9; J gene: TRBJ1-2; CDR3 protein: CASRPPGTDYGYTF; CDR3 DNA: TGTGCCAGCAGGCCGCCGGGGACAGATTATGGCTACACCTTC
clone size: few; D gene: -; V gene: TRBV7-9; J gene: TRBJ2-7; CDR3 protein: CASQGILGEQYF; CDR3 DNA: TGTGCCAGCCAGGGCATCCTCGGCGAGCAGTACTTC
clone size: few; D gene: TRBD1; V gene: TRBV4-1; J gene: TRBJ1-1; CDR3 protein: CASTPGQGARNTEAFF; CDR3 DNA: TGCGCCAGTACTCCCGGACAGGGGGCGAGGAACACTGAAGCTTTCTTT
clone size: once; D gene: TRBD1; V gene: TRBV28; J gene: TRBJ2-7; CDR3 protein: CASSTPDRASYEQYF; CDR3 DNA: TGTGCCAGCAGTACTCCGGACAGGGCCTCCTACGAGCAGTACTTC
clone size: -; D gene: TRBD2; V gene: TRBV4-2; J gene: TRBJ2-3; CDR3 protein: CASSQDLHRASGGGDTQYF; CDR3 DNA: TGTGCCAGCAGCCAAGATCTACATCGTGCTAGCGGGGGTGGAGATACGCAGTATTTT
clone size: -; D gene: TRBD1; V gene: TRBV28; J gene: TRBJ1-2; CDR3 protein: CASSLTGTGVGYTF; CDR3 DNA: TGTGCCAGCAGTTTAACCGGGACAGGGGTTGGCTACACCTTC
clone size: once; D gene: -; V gene: TRBV30; J gene: TRBJ2-7; CDR3 protein: CAWSGDDGLFYEQYF; CDR3 DNA: TGTGCCTGGAGTGGCGATGATGGGCTATTCTACGAGCAGTACTTC
clone size: -; D gene: TRBD2; V gene: TRBV28; J gene: TRBJ2-1; CDR3 protein: CASTPGLANNEQFF; CDR3 DNA: TGTGCCAGCACCCCGGGACTAGCAAACAATGAGCAGTTCTTC
clone size: -; D gene: -; V gene: TRBV5-4; J gene: TRBJ1-3; CDR3 protein: CASSHDGGPRNTIYF; CDR3 DNA: TGTGCCAGCAGCCACGACGGAGGGCCGAGAAACACCATATATTTT
clone size: -; D gene: TRBD1; V gene: TRBV2; J gene: TRBJ1-5; CDR3 protein: CASSAPRDRVWNQPQHF; CDR3 DNA: TGTGCCAGCAGTGCACCCAGGGACAGGGTATGGAATCAGCCCCAGCATTTT
clone size: -; D gene: -; V gene: TRBV18; J gene: TRBJ1-1; CDR3 protein: CASSPDRTEAFF; CDR3 DNA: TGTGCCAGCTCCCCCGACAGGACTGAAGCTTTCTTT
clone size: -; D gene: -; V gene: TRBV2; J gene: TRBJ1-6; CDR3 protein: CASTQQGPPLHF; CDR3 DNA: TGTGCCAGCACTCAACAGGGTCCACCCCTCCACTTT
clone size: -; D gene: -; V gene: TRBV19; J gene: TRBJ1-5; CDR3 protein: CATRLQGRILYSNQPQHF; CDR3 DNA: TGTGCCACTCGTCTCCAAGGGAGGATCCTGTATAGCAATCAGCCCCAGCATTTT
clone size: -; D gene: TRBD1; V gene: TRBV12-3/TRBV12-4; J gene: TRBJ1-1; CDR3 protein: CASIPGTGKAFF; CDR3 DNA: TGTGCCAGCATACCGGGGACAGGGAAGGCTTTCTTT
clone size: once; D gene: -; V gene: TRBV19; J gene: TRBJ1-2; CDR3 protein: CASKTARGYGYTF; CDR3 DNA: TGTGCCAGTAAGACAGCTCGCGGCTATGGCTACACCTTC
clone size: -; D gene: -; V gene: TRBV4-1; J gene: TRBJ2-1; CDR3 protein: CASSQSESSYNEQFF; CDR3 DNA: TGCGCCAGCAGCCAAAGCGAGAGCTCCTACAATGAGCAGTTCTTC
clone size: -; D gene: TRBD1; V gene: TRBV10-1; J gene: TRBJ2-7; CDR3 protein: CASDRGRNRPPRDSYEQYF; CDR3 DNA: TGCGCCAGCGACAGGGGAAGGAACCGTCCTCCTCGAGACTCCTACGAGCAGTACTTC
clone size: -; D gene: TRBD1; V gene: TRBV5-1; J gene: TRBJ1-1; CDR3 protein: CASSSRQGVRTEAFF; CDR3 DNA: TGCGCCAGCAGCTCTCGACAGGGGGTAAGGACTGAAGCTTTCTTT
clone size: -; D gene: -; V gene: TRBV11-2; J gene: TRBJ1-1; CDR3 protein: CASSFEGFVTEAFF; CDR3 DNA: TGTGCCAGCAGCTTCGAGGGATTCGTCACTGAAGCTTTCTTT
clone size: -; D gene: -; V gene: TRBV19; J gene: TRBJ2-1; CDR3 protein: CASSIAGNGEQFF; CDR3 DNA: TGTGCCAGTAGTATAGCGGGGAATGGCGAGCAGTTCTTC
clone size: -; D gene: -; V gene: TRBV1; J gene: TRBJ2-7; CDR3 protein: CTSSAEGYPGLAGEYEQYF; CDR3 DNA: TGCACCAGCAGCGCAGAAGGGTATCCGGGACTAGCGGGAGAATACGAGCAGTACTTC
clone size: -; D gene: -; V gene: TRBV6-4; J gene: TRBJ1-2; CDR3 protein: CASSDSPGVGGYTF; CDR3 DNA: TGTGCCAGCAGTGACTCCCCCGGGGTCGGTGGCTACACCTTC
clone size: -; D gene: TRBD1; V gene: TRBV19; J gene: TRBJ2-7; CDR3 protein: CASSVQGTLYEQYF; CDR3 DNA: TGTGCCAGTAGTGTACAGGGGACCCTATACGAGCAGTACTTC
clone size: -; D gene: TRBD1; V gene: TRBV27; J gene: TRBJ1-6; CDR3 protein: CASSFSGQGNSPLHF; CDR3 DNA: TGTGCCAGCAGTTTCTCCGGACAGGGAAATTCACCCCTCCACTTT
clone size: -; D gene: -; V gene: TRBV7-3; J gene: TRBJ2-1; CDR3 protein: CASSRSGDEQFF; CDR3 DNA: TGTGCCAGCAGCCGCTCCGGAGATGAGCAGTTCTTC
clone size: few; D gene: TRBD1; V gene: TRBV9; J gene: TRBJ1-2; CDR3 protein: CASSVAQGGPDGYTF; CDR3 DNA: TGTGCCAGCAGCGTAGCCCAGGGGGGCCCCGATGGCTACACCTTC
clone size: -; D gene: TRBD1; V gene: TRBV19; J gene: TRBJ2-5; CDR3 protein: CASPARGYRLFRWTQYF; CDR3 DNA: TGTGCCTCACCTGCCAGGGGGTACAGATTGTTCAGGTGGACCCAGTACTTC
clone size: -; D gene: -; V gene: TRBV30; J gene: TRBJ2-2; CDR3 protein: CAWTGEKNTGELFF; CDR3 DNA: TGTGCCTGGACAGGGGAGAAGAACACCGGGGAGCTGTTTTTT
clone size: few; D gene: -; V gene: TRBV19; J gene: TRBJ2-1; CDR3 protein: CASSLFSSFSYNEQFF; CDR3 DNA: TGTGCCAGTAGCCTCTTCTCTAGTTTCTCCTACAATGAGCAGTTCTTC
clone size: once; D gene: -; V gene: TRBV6-5; J gene: TRBJ1-5; CDR3 protein: CASSAMTVMNQPQHF; CDR3 DNA: TGTGCCAGCAGCGCTATGACAGTCATGAATCAGCCCCAGCATTTT
clone size: -; D gene: -; V gene: TRBV5-1; J gene: TRBJ1-4; CDR3 protein: CASSLDRADEKLFF; CDR3 DNA: TGCGCCAGCAGCTTGGACAGGGCGGACGAAAAACTGTTTTTT
clone size: -; D gene: -; V gene: TRBV28; J gene: TRBJ1-5; CDR3 protein: CASSPRSNQPQHF; CDR3 DNA: TGTGCCAGCAGTCCCCGGAGCAATCAGCCCCAGCATTTT
clone size: once; D gene: -; V gene: TRBV28; J gene: TRBJ1-5; CDR3 protein: CASSSGRSQPQHF; CDR3 DNA: TGTGCCAGCAGTTCAGGGCGGAGTCAGCCCCAGCATTTT
clone size: -; D gene: TRBD2; V gene: TRBV9; J gene: TRBJ2-1; CDR3 protein: CASSVDMAGAGEQFF; CDR3 DNA: TGTGCCAGCAGCGTAGACATGGCGGGAGCGGGTGAGCAGTTCTTC
clone size: -; D gene: -; V gene: TRBV3-1/TRBV3-2; J gene: TRBJ1-1; CDR3 protein: CASSQMANTEAFF; CDR3 DNA: TGTGCCAGCAGCCAGATGGCGAACACTGAAGCTTTCTTT
clone size: -; D gene: TRBD1; V gene: TRBV9; J gene: TRBJ2-7; CDR3 protein: CASSDRDRGREQYF; CDR3 DNA: TGTGCCAGCAGCGACCGGGACAGGGGGCGTGAGCAGTACTTC
clone size: -; D gene: TRBD1; V gene: TRBV19; J gene: TRBJ1-2; CDR3 protein: CASTATGGGYGYTF; CDR3 DNA: TGTGCCAGTACCGCGACAGGGGGAGGTTATGGCTACACCTTC
clone size: -; D gene: TRBD1; V gene: TRBV5-1; J gene: TRBJ2-2; CDR3 protein: CASSKGRQGNTGELFF; CDR3 DNA: TGCGCCAGCAGCAAAGGGAGACAGGGAAACACCGGGGAGCTGTTTTTT
clone size: once; D gene: -; V gene: TRBV25-1; J gene: TRBJ2-7; CDR3 protein: CAIPGSWFYEQYF; CDR3 DNA: TGTGCCATCCCAGGATCCTGGTTTTACGAGCAGTACTTC